This T cell receptor beta chain was retrieved from a study of blood T cells in healthy people across ages. Broader study findings: Long-lived donors carried more naive CD4+ cells and greater diversity than aged donors. The unsorted PBMCs prevented any conclusive comparison of naive versus antigen-experienced cells.

The CDR3 totals 16 residues. Germline V CDR1 and CDR2: MDHEN, SYDVKM. Unmatched junction bases numbered 13, after V lost 4 bases and J lost 5 bases. In regard to this clonotype: Its target is not known.

With a J-beta primer mix and a sample-barcoded 5' primer, a second PCR ran 7 to 11 cycles. TCRdb reprocessed the 5' RACE reads with MiXCR, giving one entry per CDR3 protein. Of about 1.7 million distinct CDR3 sequences in the sample, 25% to 30% are singletons; the top ten hold approximately 7.7%. The chain recombines TRBV28 with TRBJ2-7, with TRBD1 matching 8 bases. The sequenced sample was blood. This clonotype originated in a woman aged 25 to 39 in good health. The CDR3, as DNA: TGTGCCAGCAGTTCCCGGGCCGACAGGGGCAGGAACGAGCAGTACTTC. Protein product: CASSSRADRGRNEQYF.